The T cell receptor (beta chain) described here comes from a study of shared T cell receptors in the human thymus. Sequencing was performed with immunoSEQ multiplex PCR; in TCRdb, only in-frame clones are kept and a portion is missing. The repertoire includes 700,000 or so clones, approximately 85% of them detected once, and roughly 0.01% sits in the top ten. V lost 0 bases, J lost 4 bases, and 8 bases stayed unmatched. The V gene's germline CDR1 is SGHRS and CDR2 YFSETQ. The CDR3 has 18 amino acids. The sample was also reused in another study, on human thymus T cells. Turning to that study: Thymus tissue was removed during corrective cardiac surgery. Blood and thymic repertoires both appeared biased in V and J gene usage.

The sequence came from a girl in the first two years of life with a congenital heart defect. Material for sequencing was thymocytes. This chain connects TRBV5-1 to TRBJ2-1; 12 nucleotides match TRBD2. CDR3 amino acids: CASSLGGTGTSGYNEQFF. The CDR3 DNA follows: TGCGCCAGCAGCTTGGGGGGCACCGGGACTAGCGGGTACAATGAGCAGTTCTTC.